This entry concerns a single T cell receptor beta chain. Other DNA sequences in this specimen translate into the identical CDR3. Original handling: Using reference gene primer amplification, nucleated cell counts were estimated. The assay was immunoSEQ multiplex PCR, and TCRdb's table has in-frame clones only and misses some. The V and J calls and clone size were taken over from that table, and D and trimming were inferred from the DNA. The data contain 200,000 to 300,000 clones, 80% to 95% of them singletons. V shed 2 bases and J shed 4 bases, with 9 bases lying between them. Germline-derived CDR1 and CDR2 are SGDLS and YYNGEE. The CDR3 sequence is 14 residues long. The data derive from a study of blood T cell repertoires in COVID-19. Study-level information: The origin of the acute and convalescent COVID-19 samples was the United States, Italy and Spain. From T cells, B-cell-depleted T cells, or PBMCs came the material, which was cDNA or gDNA.

While infection was still active, Seattle patients were enrolled and then followed longitudinally. Sequencing was done on a sample of peripheral blood. This TCR derives from a person between 18 and 30 years old with COVID-19, enrolled during active disease. This rearrangement joins TRBV9 to TRBJ1-4; D possibly corresponds to TRBD1 (6 bases). The CDR3 DNA reads TGTGCCAGCAGCGTGGGCAGGGGTAATGAAAAACTGTTTTTT. Its protein product is CASSVGRGNEKLFF.